The rows below give T cell receptor beta chains drawn from one sample of a study of monozygotic twins with inflammatory bowel disease. TCRdb re-called the 5' RACE reads; every CDR3 protein appears as one record, without DNA. The sample features more than 300,000 distinct CDR3 sequences, with 2.6% in its top ten. The source material was blood. These receptors all come from a human donor with ulcerative colitis or Crohn's disease, or a healthy co-twin of an affected twin (not recorded which). The CDR3 runs from the conserved cysteine through the conserved F or W.

V gene	J gene	CDR3 protein
TRBV13	TRBJ2-3	CASSRPTSGVTDTQYF
TRBV29-1	TRBJ2-1	CSAATGPLYNEQFF
TRBV7-9	TRBJ2-1	CASSFHGSRDSYNEQFF
TRBV3-1	TRBJ2-5	CASSQEESEGPWEAQYF
TRBV2	TRBJ1-5	CASSELGYFDQPQHF
TRBV7-9	TRBJ2-3	CASSLGGHDTQYF
TRBV6-5	TRBJ1-6	CASSYDHDRGNPPLHF
TRBV18	TRBJ1-1	CASSPVEGVGTEAFF
TRBV19	TRBJ2-1	CASSPSGGGIREQFF
TRBV12-3/TRBV12-4	TRBJ2-4	CASRKQGAGIQYF
TRBV27	TRBJ2-7	CASRRTGNQYEQYF
TRBV5-4	TRBJ1-2	CASSPSRTEHYGYTF
TRBV11-2	TRBJ2-1	CASSSAGGDLHEQFF
TRBV5-1	TRBJ2-2	CASTKGQSNTGELFF
TRBV20-1	TRBJ2-7	CSAAHVRQNYEQYF
TRBV11-2	TRBJ1-1	CASRNDIGFGTVNTEAFF
TRBV6-2/TRBV6-3	TRBJ2-3	CASSYTPGLNLHTQYF
TRBV20-1	TRBJ1-6	CSARVFAVPHF